This record covers a single T cell receptor (beta chain). No antigen is known for it. This entry comes from a study of post-analysis software for immune sequencing data. Turning to the study itself: Secondary progressive, relapsing-remitting and progressive-relapsing multiple sclerosis were among the included disease courses. The study, taken as a whole, reports: There were about 5 TRBV segments more frequent in patients than controls, and TRBV5-6, TRBV5-1 and TRBV20-1 were among them. Comparison with controls showed significantly lower normalized Chao1 diversity in multiple sclerosis patients. Those samples that were prepared in the same batch co-clustered strongly by F measure.

Germline CDR1 reads KGHDR; CDR2 reads SFDVKD. This CDR3 contains 15 residues. The V end lost 3 bases, the J end lost 2 bases, and 10 bases lay between the germline ends. cDNA libraries for TCR beta contained unique molecular identifiers. Starting from around 0.96 to 9.9 million T cells, the study yielded 460,000 or so cDNA molecules. Using its own MiXCR run on the PCR reads, TCRdb lists one record per CDR3 protein. The sample yields a few hundred thousand distinct CDR3 sequences, roughly 30% seen once. The receptor was isolated from a girl aged 5-17 years with multiple sclerosis. Sequenced: blood. The V call is TRBV24-1, the J call TRBJ1-5; a weak D match, TRBD1 (5 bases). For the CDR3, the DNA is TGTGCCACCAGTGATGGATGGGGCGGCAATCAGCCCCAGCATTTT. Protein product: CATSDGWGGNQPQHF.